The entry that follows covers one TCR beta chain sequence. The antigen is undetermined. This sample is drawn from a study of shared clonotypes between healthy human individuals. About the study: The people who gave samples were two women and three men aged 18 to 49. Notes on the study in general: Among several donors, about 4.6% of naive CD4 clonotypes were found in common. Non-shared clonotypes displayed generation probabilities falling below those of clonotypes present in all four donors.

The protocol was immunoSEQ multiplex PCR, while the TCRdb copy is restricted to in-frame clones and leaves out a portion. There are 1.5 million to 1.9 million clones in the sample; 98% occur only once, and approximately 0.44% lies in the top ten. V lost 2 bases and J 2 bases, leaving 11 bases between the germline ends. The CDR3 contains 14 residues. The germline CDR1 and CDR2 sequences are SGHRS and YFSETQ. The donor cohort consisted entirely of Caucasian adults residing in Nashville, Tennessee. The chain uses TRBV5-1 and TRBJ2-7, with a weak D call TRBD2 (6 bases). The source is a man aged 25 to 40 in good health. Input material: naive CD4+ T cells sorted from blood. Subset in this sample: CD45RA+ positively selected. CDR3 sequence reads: CASSFGWEAYEQYF. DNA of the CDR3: TGCGCCAGCAGCTTCGGGTGGGAGGCCTACGAGCAGTACTTC.